The 4 T cell receptor beta chains below were found in one sample sequenced in a study of human T cells and chemical hapten exposure. Indicated time point: patch test 3, about 24 weeks after DPC sensitization. This sample's treatment: therapeutic diphenylcyclopropenone sensitization with weekly scalp DPC. Via MiXCR, TCRdb re-called the RACE reads, giving one row per CDR3 protein. Of approximately 160,000 distinct CDR3 sequences listed, about a quarter are singletons. The material was whole blood, obtained in connection with sensitization to the hapten diphenylcyclopropenone (DPC). These receptors came from a woman aged 18-30 years with alopecia areata. Some clones in this sample may be carry-over from other donors' samples.

With respect to this clonotype: The junction differs from germline at one of its ends, possibly a read error. DNA of the CDR3: TGTGTCAGCAGCTTAGGGACAGGGGGCTACGAGCAGTACTTC. As protein: CVSSLGTGGYEQYF. The rearrangement joins TRBV5-4 to TRBJ2-7, with 11 positions matching TRBD1. The V gene's germline CDR1 is SGHNT and CDR2 YYREEE (reference sequence). The CDR3 loop spans 14 amino acids.

The V call is TRBV5-1, the J call TRBJ1-2; tentatively, D is TRBD1 (6 bases). The CDR3 consists of 15 residues. Trimming pared 4 bases from V and 1 base from J, leaving 14 bases between. Per germline, CDR1 SGHRS and CDR2 YFSETQ. CDR3: CASSLLTGSNYGYTF. The CDR3 DNA follows: TGCGCCAGCAGCCTTCTCACAGGGAGTAACTATGGCTACACCTTC.

V and J are TRBV7-2 and TRBJ2-7, with no clear D. CDR1 and CDR2 from the germline V gene are SGHTA and FQGNSA. With 3 bases removed from V and 0 bases from J, the gap between germline ends came to 6 bases. The CDR3 runs to 13 residues. The CDR3 nucleotides are TGTGCCAGCAGCTTCGGCAGCTCCTACGAGCAGTACTTC. Protein: CASSFGSSYEQYF.

This clonotype has only one observation. J is TRBJ2-2 and V is TRBV7-2; 9 nucleotides align to TRBD1. CDR1 and CDR2 (germline): SGHTA, FQGNSA. V trimming: 4 bases; J trimming: 5 bases; junction bases outside the gene matches: 5. This CDR3 has 15 amino acids. The CDR3 DNA reads TGTGCCAGCAGCTCCGGACAGGGGAATACCGGGGAGCTGTTTTTT. It encodes CASSSGQGNTGELFF.